These 20 T cell receptor beta chains were all obtained from the same sample, sequenced in a study of graft-versus-host responses after intestinal transplantation. Their recognized antigens are unknown. Sequencing was performed with immunoSEQ multiplex PCR; in TCRdb, only in-frame clones are kept and a portion is missing. The data show some 120,000 clones, more than 90% seen once. This specimen consisted of unstimulated CD4+ T cells sorted from spleen or lymph node cells, obtained before transplant. The receptors stem from a human donor who was the organ donor for an intestinal transplant.

The chain couples TRBV10-1 to TRBJ2-1; D is perhaps TRBD1 or TRBD2 (5 bases each). The CDR3 spans 16 residues. The germline gives CDR1 WNHNN, CDR2 SYGVQD (reference sequence). V gave up 4 bases and J gave up 0 bases, with 13 bases separating them. The DNA of the CDR3 is TGCGCCAGCAGTGTTGGGACGGGGAGCTCCTACAATGAGCAGTTCTTC. As protein: CASSVGTGSSYNEQFF.

This chain uses TRBV10-2 with TRBJ2-1, with unresolved D. Trimming pared 3 bases from V and 3 bases from J, leaving 0 bases between. The CDR3 is 11 amino acids. Germline CDR1 reads WSHSY; CDR2 reads SAAADI. CDR3 amino acids: CASSDYNEQFF. The CDR3 coding sequence is TGCGCCAGCAGTGACTACAATGAGCAGTTCTTC.

Comments on this clone: At one boundary the junction diverges from the germline segment, which might be a read error. The chain carries TRBV18 and TRBJ2-5; D remains ambiguous. The CDR3 covers 11 residues. Germline loops: CDR1 KGHSH, CDR2 LQKENI. For the CDR3, the DNA is TGTGCCAGCCCACCCCAAGAGACCCAGTACTTC. This sequence encodes CASPPQETQYF.

About this clone itself: This sample includes further DNA sequences coding for the same CDR3. The chain couples TRBV5-1 to TRBJ2-3; D ambiguous. Trimming took off 0 bases at V and 6 bases at J, with 5 bases between the two ends. The CDR3 spans 12 residues. Germline V lookup: CDR1 SGHRS, CDR2 YFSETQ. This chain's CDR3 is CASSLVGDTQYF. The CDR3 region has the DNA TGCGCCAGCAGCTTGGTGGGGGATACGCAGTATTTT.

This chain uses TRBV18 with TRBJ2-3; D is possibly TRBD2 (5 bases). CDR1 and CDR2 from the germline V gene are KGHSH and LQKENI. Trimming shortened V by 6 bases and J by 6 bases, and 13 bases separated the two germline ends. The CDR3 runs 13 residues. The CDR3 region is CASSLIRGDTQYF. The CDR3 DNA sequence: TGTGCCAGCTCGCTAATCCGAGGGGATACGCAGTATTTT.

The V gene is TRBV12-5, the J gene TRBJ2-6, with 10 bases lining up with TRBD2. Germline assignment: CDR1 LGHNT and CDR2 FRNRAP. The CDR3 runs to 18 residues. V lost 4 bases, J lost 0 bases, and 6 bases stayed unmatched. CDR3 nucleotide sequence: TGTGCTAGTGGTTCCGGGACTAGCGTGAACTCTGGGGCCAACGTCCTGACTTTC. Its protein is CASGSGTSVNSGANVLTF.

J is TRBJ1-2 and V is TRBV5-1; 12 bases align to TRBD1. The CDR3 loop spans 15 amino acids. CDR1 is SGHRS and CDR2 is YFSETQ in the germline V gene. V gave up 4 bases and J gave up 4 bases; unmatched junction bases: 5. The CDR3 here is CASSLGQGAFYGYTF. The CDR3 DNA reads as TGCGCCAGCAGCCTGGGACAGGGGGCGTTCTATGGCTACACCTTC.

The genes are TRBV18 and TRBJ1-2, with a weak D call TRBD1 (5 bases). This CDR3 spans 13 amino acids. V shed 2 bases and J shed 7 bases, with 11 bases lying between them. Germline CDR1 is KGHSH and CDR2 is LQKENI. CDR3 nucleotides: TGTGCCAGCTCACCAAGGGGCGTTAGTGGCTACACCTTC. This translates into CASSPRGVSGYTF.

The rearrangement uses TRBV7-2 and TRBJ2-5, with D maybe TRBD1 (5 bases). V was trimmed by 2 bases and J by 2 bases, leaving 9 bases between them. From germline, CDR1 is SGHTA and CDR2 FQGNSA. CDR3 length: 14 residues. In DNA, the CDR3 is TGTGCCAGCAGCTTAAGGGGATCTCAAGAGACCCAGTACTTC. Translated, it gives CASSLRGSQETQYF.

The chain recombines TRBV18 with TRBJ1-3; D call uncertain. Trimming removed 3 bases at V and 3 bases at J, with 9 bases between. This CDR3 has 14 amino acids. Germline CDR1 is KGHSH and CDR2 is LQKENI. This CDR3 reads CASSPYGNGNTIYF. As DNA, the CDR3 is TGTGCCAGCTCACCCTATGGTAATGGAAACACCATATATTTT.

The chain couples TRBV27 to TRBJ2-6; 9 nucleotides line up with TRBD1. V gave up 6 bases and J gave up 4 bases; unmatched junction bases: 4. The CDR3 contains 15 residues. Germline lookup yields CDR1 MNHEY and CDR2 SMNVEV (reference sequence). The CDR3 loop is CASSPQGAGANVLTF. CDR3 DNA sequence: TGTGCCAGCAGCCCACAGGGGGCCGGGGCCAACGTCCTGACTTTC. Complete variable domain (other parts from reference TRBV27 and TRBJ2-6): EAQVTQNPRYLITVTGKKLTVTCSQNMNHEYMSWYRQDPGLGLRQIYYSMNVEVTDKGDVPEGYKVSRKEKRNFPLILESPSPNQTSLYFCASSPQGAGANVLTFGAGSRLTVL.

V is TRBV6-5 and J is TRBJ1-2; TRBD1 might be the D (6 bases). Germline values: CDR1 MNHEY, CDR2 SVGAGI. The CDR3 has 13 residues. Trimming removed 0 bases at V and 4 bases at J, with 6 bases between. CDR3 bases: TGTGCCAGCAGTTACTCACAGGGCTATGGCTACACCTTC. It specifies CASSYSQGYGYTF.

The chain has TRBV14 and TRBJ1-2, with 12 bases that match TRBD1. Trimming removed 1 base from V and 8 bases from J; junction bases left unmatched: 8. Per germline, CDR1 SGHDN and CDR2 FVKESK. The CDR3 runs to 16 residues. The CDR3, as DNA: TGTGCCAGCAGCCAAGGGGACAGGGGGCCCCTGGGAGGCTACACCTTC. It codes for CASSQGDRGPLGGYTF.

The rearrangement links TRBV18 to TRBJ2-3; D uncertain. The CDR3 consists of 15 residues. In germline, CDR1 is KGHSH, CDR2 LQKENI. V dropped 3 bases and J dropped 2 bases, with 12 bases sitting between them. The CDR3 loop is CASSPGGPTTDTQYF. The CDR3 nucleotides read TGTGCCAGCTCACCGGGTGGACCGACCACAGATACGCAGTATTTT.

V and J are TRBV18 and TRBJ1-1, with a possible D match to TRBD1 (5 bases). The CDR3 is made up of 14 amino acids. The germline V gene has CDR1 KGHSH and CDR2 LQKENI. Trimming pared 0 bases from V and 4 bases from J, leaving 9 bases between. Here the CDR3 reads CASSPPGRATEAFF. In nucleotides, the CDR3 is TGTGCCAGCTCACCACCTGGCAGGGCCACTGAAGCTTTCTTT.

This clone was detected once. This chain links TRBV6-6 with TRBJ2-7; D is uncertain. The germline gives CDR1 MNHNY, CDR2 SVGAGI (reference sequence). Trimming cost V 9 bases and J 5 bases, with 11 bases left between them. The CDR3 runs to 11 residues. The CDR3: CARALDDEQYF. The CDR3 DNA reads as TGTGCCAGGGCCCTGGACGACGAGCAGTACTTC.

The CDR3 loop is CASSLSTRGKSTEAFF. CDR3 sequence (DNA): TGTGCCAGCAGTTTATCTACCAGGGGTAAGAGCACTGAAGCTTTCTTT. The chain combines TRBV28 with TRBJ1-1, with D possibly matching TRBD1 (6 bases). The CDR3 totals 16 residues. CDR1 and CDR2 (germline): MDHEN, SYDVKM. Trimming cost V 1 base and J 4 bases, with 16 bases left between them.

The J gene is TRBJ1-6, the V gene TRBV5-6, with no clear D. The CDR3 spans 14 residues. CDR1 and CDR2 (germline): SGHDT, YYEEEE. V was shortened by 0 bases and J by 5 bases, with 6 bases between the two germline ends. CDR3 amino acids: CASSLGRNNSPLHF. The CDR3 nucleotides read TGTGCCAGCAGCTTGGGACGGAATAATTCACCCCTCCACTTT.

The chain employs TRBV5-1 and TRBJ2-1; D possibly corresponds to TRBD1 (6 bases). This CDR3 has 14 amino acids. The V gene's germline CDR1 is SGHRS and CDR2 YFSETQ. V dropped 1 base and J dropped 12 bases, with 17 bases sitting between them. CDR3 amino acids: CASSLTDSTMMQFF. The DNA of the CDR3 is TGCGCCAGCAGCTTGACGGACAGCACAATGATGCAGTTCTTC.

This clone was seen just once. The chain carries TRBV27 and TRBJ2-7; 7 bases map to TRBD1. Germline V lookup: CDR1 MNHEY, CDR2 SMNVEV (reference sequence). The CDR3 covers 15 residues. V was pared by 3 bases and J by 1 base, with 6 bases of the junction left unmatched. The CDR3 is CASSLRQGSSYEQYF. DNA of the CDR3: TGTGCCAGCAGTTTGCGACAGGGAAGTTCCTACGAGCAGTACTTC.